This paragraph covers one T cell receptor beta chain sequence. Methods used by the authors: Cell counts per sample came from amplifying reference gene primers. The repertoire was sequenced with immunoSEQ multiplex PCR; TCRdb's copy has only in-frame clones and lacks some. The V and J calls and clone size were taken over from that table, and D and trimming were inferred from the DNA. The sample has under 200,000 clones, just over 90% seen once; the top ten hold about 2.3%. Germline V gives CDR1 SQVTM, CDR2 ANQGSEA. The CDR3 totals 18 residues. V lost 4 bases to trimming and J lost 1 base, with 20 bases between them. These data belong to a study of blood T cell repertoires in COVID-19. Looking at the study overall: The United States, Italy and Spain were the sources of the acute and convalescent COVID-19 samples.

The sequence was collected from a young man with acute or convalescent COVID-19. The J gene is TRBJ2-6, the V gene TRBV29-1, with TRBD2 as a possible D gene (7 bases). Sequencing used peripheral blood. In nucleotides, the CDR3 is TGCAGCGTTGTGGGAATAGGGGGGGCGAGGTCTGGGGCCAACGTCCTGACTTTC. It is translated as CSVVGIGGARSGANVLTF.